This T cell receptor (beta chain) was identified during a study of cytomegalovirus exposure and HLA in healthy donors. Concerning this clone itself: What it recognizes is unknown.

Both 60 Vbeta primers and 13 Jbeta primers went into the PCR. TCRdb keeps only in-frame clones here, not all; method: immunoSEQ multiplex PCR. This table has 99,000 or so clones, around 80% appearing once. Study-wide points: A later analysis found common viral pathogens apparently linked to several of the most significant clusters.

CDR1 and CDR2 from the germline V gene are SGHNT and YYREEE (reference sequence). V lost 4 bases and J 3 bases, leaving 17 bases between the germline ends. This CDR3 region has 17 residues. The V gene is TRBV5-4, the J gene TRBJ1-6, with a tentative D call TRBD1 (5 bases). The sequenced sample consisted of PBMCs. The clonotype comes from a male donor in good health and CMV-seropositive. Here the CDR3 reads CASSGGRGGFYNSPLHF. The CDR3 DNA follows: TGTGCCAGCAGCGGGGGTCGTGGAGGGTTCTATAATTCACCCCTCCACTTT.